This TCR beta chain was found in a study of T cells after yellow fever vaccination. The CDR3 runs to 18 residues. J lost 5 bases, V lost 1 base, and 11 bases had no gene match. Germline values: CDR1 SGHVS, CDR2 FQNEAQ. This clonotype was observed many times. UMIs were added to TCR cDNA along with a universal primer site when it was made by 5'RACE template switching. TCRdb recomputed calls from the 5' RACE reads with MiXCR, one row per CDR3 protein. Of 150,000 to 200,000 distinct CDR3 sequences listed, 11% are singletons. This TCR derives from a young man who received the YFV17D yellow fever vaccine. The sequencing here drew on CD8+ T cells sorted from PBMCs, taken 15 days after the yellow fever booster vaccination. The rearrangement links TRBV7-8 to TRBJ2-1; 10 bases match TRBD2. In DNA, the CDR3 is TGTGCCAGCAGCTTAGGCGAGGCTAGCGGGGGTATAAACAATGAGCAGTTCTTC. Translated, it gives CASSLGEASGGINNEQFF.